The 7 T cell receptor beta chains below all came from one sample that was sequenced in a study of human T cells and chemical hapten exposure. One entry per CDR3 protein, called by TCRdb with MiXCR from the RACE reads. The data show 300,000 to 450,000 distinct CDR3 sequences, with about 5% seen just once and around 8% held by the top ten. The time point was: pre-sensitization, week 0. This sample's treatment: therapeutic diphenylcyclopropenone sensitization with weekly scalp DPC. The sequencing here drew on whole blood, taken in connection with sensitization to the hapten diphenylcyclopropenone (DPC). The receptors derive from a woman aged 18-29 years with alopecia areata. Some clones in this sample may be carry-over from other donors' samples.

This clonotype showed up just a few times. The chain links TRBV24-1 to TRBJ1-5, with D uncertain. This CDR3 contains 17 residues. Trimming removed 5 bases at V and 5 bases at J, with 21 bases between. Looked up from germline, CDR1 is KGHDR and CDR2 is SFDVKD. The CDR3 here is CATSGEGLKGPHQPQHF. CDR3 DNA sequence: TGTGCCACCAGTGGCGAGGGTTTGAAAGGACCCCATCAGCCCCAGCATTTT.

This clonotype has only a few counts. V and J are TRBV25-1 and TRBJ1-2, with D maybe TRBD1 (5 bases). From germline, CDR1 is MGHDK and CDR2 SYGVNS. The CDR3 is 15 residues long. Deletions cut 2 bases from V and 0 bases from J, with 10 bases between. The CDR3 DNA reads as TGTGCCAGCAGTGAAATAAGGGGCCCTAACTATGGCTACACCTTC. This translates into CASSEIRGPNYGYTF.

The V call is TRBV12-3 or TRBV12-4, the J call TRBJ1-6, with 12 bases matching TRBD1. V dropped 6 bases and J dropped 10; count of bases not matched to a gene: 7. The CDR3 has 15 residues. The CDR3 region has the DNA TGTGCCAGCAGAGCCTCCGGGACAGGGGGCTCACCCCTCCACTTT. This translates into CASRASGTGGSPLHF.

In its sample, this clonotype was seen many times. The chain recombines TRBV2 with TRBJ2-7; TRBD1 matches at 8 bases. This CDR3 comprises 15 residues. CDR1 and CDR2 from the germline V gene are SNHLY and FYNNEI. V lost 6 bases and J lost 0; bases outside the gene matches: 7. The CDR3 region has the DNA TGTGCCAGCAGCCCGGACAGGGTTTCCTCCTACGAGCAGTACTTC. Translation: CASSPDRVSSYEQYF.

This clonotype was seen more than once but under ten times. The chain couples TRBV7-6 to TRBJ2-3; weak D call: TRBD1 (6 bases). Germline-derived CDR1 and CDR2 are SGHVS and FNYEAQ. V lost 5 bases and J 4 bases, leaving 19 bases between the germline ends. The CDR3 is made up of 16 amino acids. CDR3 protein: CASSLNRDTDPDTQYF. In DNA form, the CDR3 reads TGTGCCAGCAGCCTCAACCGGGACACCGATCCAGATACGCAGTATTTT.

This clonotype was seen ten or more times. This chain links TRBV2 with TRBJ2-1, with D possibly matching TRBD1 (6 bases). Trimming removed 6 bases at V and 8 bases at J, with 11 bases between. The germline gives CDR1 SNHLY, CDR2 FYNNEI. The CDR3 runs to 12 residues. CDR3 in amino acids: CASREQGHEQFF. The CDR3 coding sequence is TGTGCCAGCAGAGAACAGGGACATGAGCAGTTCTTC.

This clonotype was detected many times. This sequence joins TRBV2 and TRBJ2-6; D gene ambiguous. V was trimmed by 5 bases and J by 1 base, leaving 18 bases between them. Per the germline V gene, CDR1 is SNHLY and CDR2 is FYNNEI. The CDR3 runs 18 residues. This CDR3 reads CASSLPLDWDSGANVLTF. The CDR3 coding sequence is TGTGCCAGCAGTCTCCCCCTAGATTGGGATTCTGGGGCCAACGTCCTGACTTTC.